This TCR beta chain was recorded in a study of blood T cell repertoires in COVID-19. Followed longitudinally, the Seattle patients had been enrolled during active infection. Original processing methods: Nucleated cell number was recorded as an estimate derived from reference gene primer amplification. Clones were sequenced by immunoSEQ multiplex PCR, and TCRdb holds only the in-frame ones, with some missing. V and J calls and clone size are copied from that table; D and trimming were computed from the DNA. The sample lists about 170,000 clones; roughly 88% were seen once. Trimming took off 5 bases at V and 1 base at J, with 5 bases between the two ends. This CDR3 contains 12 residues. CDR1 is MDHEN and CDR2 is SYDVKM in the germline V gene.

The receptor comes from a man younger than 35 with COVID-19, enrolled during active disease. The chain links TRBV28 to TRBJ1-2, with D perhaps matching TRBD1 (5 bases). Input material: peripheral blood. The CDR3 loop is CASSQGNYGYTF. The CDR3 nucleotides read TGTGCCAGCAGTCAGGGTAACTATGGCTACACCTTC.